One sample yielded the 17 T cell receptor beta chains listed below, sequenced in a study of blood T cell repertoires in COVID-19. Profiled with immunoSEQ multiplex PCR; TCRdb holds only in-frame clones, not every one. The sample shows about 62,000 clones, roughly 88% of them seen only once. The sample taken for sequencing was peripheral blood. The receptor source for this set is a woman aged 55 to 70 with acute or convalescent COVID-19.

The rearrangement joins TRBV29-1 to TRBJ2-4, with D perhaps matching TRBD1 (6 bases). This CDR3 has 13 residues. Germline CDR1 reads SQVTM; CDR2 reads ANQGSEA. V lost 6 bases to trimming and J lost 10 bases, with 19 bases between them. CDR3 sequence (DNA): TGCAGCGTGGGCCCAGGGCAGGGGAATATTCAGTACTTC. Protein sequence: CSVGPGQGNIQYF.

The CDR3 nucleotides are TGTGCCAGCAGGGGGACTGACGGCACAGATACGCAGTATTTT. The encoded protein is CASRGTDGTDTQYF. The genes are TRBV3-1 (or the pseudogene TRBV3-2) and TRBJ2-3; a weak D match, TRBD2 (6 bases). Trimming removed 6 bases at V and 1 base at J, with 11 bases between. The CDR3 consists of 14 residues. Germline CDR1 and CDR2: LGHDT and YNNKEL (reference sequence).

This sequence joins TRBV5-5 and TRBJ1-2; D unresolved. The CDR3 is 15 residues long. The germline gives CDR1 SGHKS, CDR2 YYEKEE (reference sequence). Trimming took 0 bases from V and 2 from J, leaving 11 bases between them. The CDR3 coding sequence is TGTGCCAGCAGCTTGGAGTCAGGTCCGAACTATGGCTACACCTTC. This sequence encodes CASSLESGPNYGYTF.

The genes are TRBV15 and TRBJ1-2; TRBD1 might be the D (5 bases). The germline V gene has CDR1 LNHNV and CDR2 YYDKDF (reference sequence). Deletions cut 5 bases from V and 6 bases from J, with 13 bases between. The CDR3 is 13 amino acids. The CDR3 sequence is CATSLGQGDGYTF. Here the CDR3 DNA reads TGTGCCACCAGCTTGGGGCAGGGTGATGGCTACACCTTC.

The gene calls are TRBV6-6 and TRBJ1-6; D gene unclear. The V gene lost 6 bases and the J gene lost 11 bases, with 17 bases spanning the gap. Looked up from germline, CDR1 is MNHNY and CDR2 is SVGAGI (reference sequence). The CDR3 has 14 residues. CDR3 region: CASRASGEFAPLHF. The CDR3 region has the DNA TGTGCCAGCAGAGCTTCCGGGGAGTTTGCACCCCTCCACTTT.

The CDR3 is CASSEATPAFSYEQYV. CDR3 nucleotides: TGTGCCAGCAGTGAAGCGACACCAGCCTTCTCCTACGAGCAGTACGTC. The V call is TRBV6-1, the J call TRBJ2-7; D gene unclear. Germline V lookup: CDR1 MNHNS, CDR2 SASEGT. V gave up 0 bases and J gave up 0 bases, with 12 bases separating them. This CDR3 spans 16 amino acids.

The V and J genes are TRBV7-9 and TRBJ1-1, with 11 positions matching TRBD1. Germline V lookup: CDR1 SEHNR, CDR2 FQNEAQ (reference sequence). The CDR3 loop spans 15 amino acids. Trimming removed 3 bases from V and 5 bases from J; junction bases left unmatched: 5. As DNA, the CDR3 is TGTGCCAGCAGCTTGCGGACAGGGGGCAAGACTGAAGCTTTCTTT. It specifies CASSLRTGGKTEAFF.

The J gene is TRBJ1-1, the V gene TRBV5-1; D perhaps matches TRBD1 (5 bases). V was clipped by 0 bases and J by 7 bases, with 7 bases between them. This CDR3 comprises 12 residues. The V gene's germline CDR1 is SGHRS and CDR2 YFSETQ. The CDR3 DNA reads TGCGCCAGCAGCTTGGGCACAGGTGAAGCTTTCTTT. It translates to CASSLGTGEAFF. Together with reference TRBV5-1 and TRBJ1-1, the CDR3 gives the full variable domain: KAGVTQTPRYLIKTRGQQVTLSCSPISGHRSVSWYQQTPGQGLQFLFEYFSETQRNKGNFPGRFSGRQFSNSRSEMNVSTLELGDSALYLCASSLGTGEAFFGQGTRLTVV.

The rearrangement joins TRBV2 to TRBJ2-3; D might be TRBD2 (5 bases). Trimming stripped 4 bases from V and 0 bases from J, with 11 bases between. The CDR3 has 15 amino acids. CDR1 and CDR2 (germline): SNHLY, FYNNEI. CDR3 nucleotides: TGTGCCAGCAGTGGGGAGAGGGCTAGCACAGATACGCAGTATTTT. Amino acid sequence: CASSGERASTDTQYF.

CDR3 amino acids: CASSSPFLGGGAEAFF. The CDR3 region has the DNA TGCGCCAGCAGCTCGCCTTTCCTTGGGGGAGGGGCTGAAGCTTTCTTT. The chain combines TRBV5-1 with TRBJ1-1, with TRBD1 as a possible D gene (5 bases). CDR1 is SGHRS and CDR2 is YFSETQ in the germline V gene. The ends were cut back, 3 bases at V and 6 bases at J, with 21 bases in the middle. The CDR3 covers 16 residues.

The rearrangement joins TRBV6-5 to TRBJ1-2; D is undetermined. Deletions cut 6 bases from V and 2 bases from J, with 10 bases between. The CDR3 consists of 13 residues. Germline CDR1 MNHEY, CDR2 SVGAGI. CDR3 loop: CASSPSPNYGYTF. CDR3 nucleotide sequence: TGTGCCAGCAGCCCCAGTCCGAACTATGGCTACACCTTC.

V usage is TRBV5-5 and J usage is TRBJ2-7; D uncertain. Trimming left V 3 bases short and J 2 bases short, with 9 bases between. The CDR3 runs 13 residues. CDR1 and CDR2 (germline): SGHKS, YYEKEE (reference sequence). The CDR3 reads CASSSLVTYEQYV. The CDR3 region has the DNA TGTGCCAGCAGCTCCCTAGTAACCTACGAGCAGTACGTC.

DNA of the CDR3: TGTGCCAGCAGCCAAGATCGGGGACAAGGAGCTTTCTTT. Encoded protein: CASSQDRGQGAFF. The rearrangement links TRBV3-1 (or the pseudogene TRBV3-2) to TRBJ1-1, with D perhaps matching TRBD1 (6 bases). The V end was cut by 0 bases, the J end by 10 bases, with 12 bases between. CDR1 and CDR2 from the germline V gene are LGHDT and YNNKEL (reference sequence). This CDR3 is 13 amino acids long.

The gene calls are TRBV6-5 and TRBJ1-6; TRBD1 is a possible D gene (5 bases). V lost 7 bases, J lost 7 bases, and 14 bases lay in between. Germline loops: CDR1 MNHEY, CDR2 SVGAGI. The CDR3 spans 14 residues. The DNA for the CDR3 is TGTGCCAGCACCGATGGGGCCAAAAATTCACCCCTCCACTTT. Amino acids: CASTDGAKNSPLHF.

The chain uses TRBV6-2 or TRBV6-3 and TRBJ1-1; D ambiguous. Trimming stripped 6 bases from V and 2 bases from J, with 13 bases between. The CDR3 contains 14 residues. Germline CDR1 and CDR2: MNHEY and SVGEGT. CDR3 DNA sequence: TGTGCCAGCAGCGAGCTTCAGGTTAACACTGAAGCTTTCTTT. Amino acids: CASSELQVNTEAFF.

The chain uses TRBV19 and TRBJ1-5; a weak D match, TRBD1 (6 bases). The CDR3 is 13 amino acids. Per the germline V gene, CDR1 is LNHDA and CDR2 is SQIVND (reference sequence). The V end was cut by 4 bases, the J end by 3 bases, with 7 bases between. The CDR3 DNA follows: TGTGCCAGTAGTACAGGGGTCAATCAGCCCCAGCATTTT. It encodes CASSTGVNQPQHF.

This chain uses TRBV5-1 with TRBJ1-1; D call uncertain. Germline V CDR1 and CDR2: SGHRS, YFSETQ. The CDR3 runs to 12 residues. V lost 6 bases and J lost 2, with 8 bases in between. DNA of the CDR3: TGCGCCAGCAAGGAGGCCAACACTGAAGCTTTCTTT. This sequence encodes CASKEANTEAFF. Filled out from reference TRBV5-1 and TRBJ1-1, the complete variable domain reads KAGVTQTPRYLIKTRGQQVTLSCSPISGHRSVSWYQQTPGQGLQFLFEYFSETQRNKGNFPGRFSGRQFSNSRSEMNVSTLELGDSALYLCASKEANTEAFFGQGTRLTVV.